The clone carrying this T cell receptor beta chain has a count of ten or more. The sample originates from a study of T-cell reconstitution after alpha-beta-depleted transplantation in children. Unique molecular identifiers were incorporated into the prepared TCRbeta library. TCRdb reprocessed the PCR reads with MiXCR, giving one entry per CDR3 protein. This table holds about 230,000 distinct CDR3 sequences, 12% found once. CDR1 is SGHTA and CDR2 is FQGNSA in the germline V gene. V dropped 3 bases and J dropped 10 bases, with 13 bases sitting between them. This CDR3 region has 14 residues. The genes are TRBV7-2 and TRBJ1-6, with D possibly TRBD1 on 5 matching bases. The sequence was obtained from a human donor who donated a stem cell graft to a child with acute lymphoblastic leukemia. The sequencing here drew on PBMCs from the stem cell graft donor, taken from the stem cell graft. The CDR3 DNA sequence: TGTGCCAGCAGCTTCGGGCAGGGATCATCACCCCTCCACTTT. Its translation: CASSFGQGSSPLHF.